Following are 17 T cell receptor beta chains from one sample sequenced in a study of blood T cell repertoires in COVID-19. Assay: immunoSEQ multiplex PCR; the TCRdb copy retains only in-frame clones and omits some. The sample consists of approximately 77,000 clones, around 88% of them appearing once. Sequencing was performed on peripheral blood. These receptors came from a woman over 75 with acute or convalescent COVID-19.

The V call is TRBV6-6, the J call TRBJ2-1; no firm D call. The V end lost 11 bases, the J end lost 8 bases, and 10 bases lay between the germline ends. The V gene's germline CDR1 is MNHNY and CDR2 SVGAGI (reference sequence). This CDR3 region has 10 residues. CDR3: CASSNDEQFF. The DNA of the CDR3 is TGTGCCTCTTCTAACGATGAGCAGTTCTTC.

This clone was found once. The chain links TRBV14 to TRBJ1-2; no clear D gene. This CDR3 comprises 13 residues. Germline V CDR1 and CDR2: SGHDN, FVKESK. Trimming removed 3 bases at V and 8 bases at J, with 13 bases between. This chain's CDR3 is CASSHRGIGGYTF. In DNA, the CDR3 is TGTGCCAGCAGCCACCGAGGGATTGGCGGCTACACCTTC.

J is TRBJ1-2 and V is TRBV19, with a weak D call TRBD1 (5 bases). V gave up 2 bases and J gave up 4 bases, with 8 bases separating them. There are 13 residues in the CDR3. Germline values: CDR1 LNHDA, CDR2 SQIVND (reference sequence). This CDR3 reads CASSIRGGYGYTF. DNA of the CDR3: TGTGCCAGTAGTATACGGGGGGGCTATGGCTACACCTTC. The complete variable domain, with remaining parts taken from reference TRBV19 and TRBJ1-2, reads DGGITQSPKYLFRKEGQNVTLSCEQNLNHDAMYWYRQDPGQGLRLIYYSQIVNDFQKGDIAEGYSVSREKKESFPLTVTSAQKNPTAFYLCASSIRGGYGYTFGSGTRLTVV.

The genes are TRBV6-5 and TRBJ1-5; 8 bases line up with TRBD1. The CDR3 has 12 amino acids. The trim removed 6 bases at V and 10 bases at J, leaving 5 bases unmatched. Germline CDR1 is MNHEY and CDR2 is SVGAGI. In DNA form, the CDR3 reads TGTGCCAGCAGGACAGGGGATTTTCCCCAGCATTTT. Its translation: CASRTGDFPQHF.

The J gene is TRBJ1-4, the V gene TRBV19; TRBD1 is a possible D gene (5 bases). Trimming pared 0 bases from V and 5 bases from J, leaving 7 bases between. The CDR3 is 14 residues long. Germline CDR1 and CDR2: LNHDA and SQIVND (reference sequence). The CDR3 sequence: CASSIDQGNEKLFF. CDR3 coding DNA: TGTGCCAGTAGTATAGATCAGGGAAATGAAAAACTGTTTTTT.

The CDR3 sequence is CASSPGGPGYTF. CDR3 nucleotides: TGTGCCAGCAGCCCCGGCGGGCCTGGCTACACCTTC. This chain links TRBV7-9 with TRBJ1-2; D not resolved. This CDR3 contains 12 residues. The V gene lost 5 bases and the J gene lost 7 bases, with 11 bases spanning the gap. Germline loops: CDR1 SEHNR, CDR2 FQNEAQ (reference sequence).

The CDR3: CASSGFTGFSYNEQFF. The CDR3 DNA is TGTGCCAGCAGCGGATTCACGGGGTTTTCCTACAATGAGCAGTTCTTC. The V and J genes are TRBV9 and TRBJ2-1, with TRBD2 as a possible D gene (5 bases). CDR3 length: 16 residues. Trimming pared 3 bases from V and 1 base from J, leaving 14 bases between. CDR1 is SGDLS, CDR2 YYNGEE, per germline.

The chain joins TRBV10-3 to TRBJ1-6; the D gene is possibly TRBD1 (6 bases). Per germline, CDR1 ENHRY and CDR2 SYGVKD. The germline V and J ends were trimmed by 10 bases and 10 bases, with 23 bases remaining between them. This CDR3 has 15 residues. CDR3 amino acids: CATSITEQGPSPLHF. The CDR3, as DNA: TGTGCCACCTCCATAACCGAACAGGGCCCATCACCCCTCCACTTT.

Of note for this clone: Other DNA sequences from this sample encode an identical CDR3 as well. This rearrangement joins TRBV18 to TRBJ2-3; no clear D. The V end was cut by 3 bases, the J end by 2 bases, with 6 bases between. The CDR3 consists of 13 residues. Per the germline V gene, CDR1 is KGHSH and CDR2 is LQKENI. The CDR3: CASSPGTTDTQYF. In DNA, the CDR3 is TGTGCCAGCTCACCCGGTACCACAGATACGCAGTATTTT.

In DNA form, the CDR3 reads TGTGCCACCAGCACCCCACGGGGACAGGGGGGTAATCAGCCCCAGCATTTT. It codes for CATSTPRGQGGNQPQHF. This sequence joins TRBV15 and TRBJ1-5; TRBD1 matches 11 bases. Losses at the gene ends were 4 bases for V and 4 bases for J; bases not matched to a gene: 9. From germline, CDR1 is LNHNV and CDR2 YYDKDF (reference sequence). The CDR3 is 17 residues long.

This chain's CDR3 is CASSQAGGRSDTQYF. CDR3 DNA: TGTGCCAGCAGCCAGGCGGGGGGGCGGTCAGATACGCAGTATTTT. This sequence joins TRBV3-1 (or the pseudogene TRBV3-2) and TRBJ2-3; 9 nucleotides agree with TRBD2. J was trimmed by 4 bases and V by 3 bases; bases with no gene match: 5. This CDR3 region has 15 residues. In germline, CDR1 is LGHDT, CDR2 YNNKEL (reference sequence).

The chain is built from TRBV20-1 and TRBJ2-1; 9 nucleotides agree with TRBD1. With V trimmed by 5 bases and J by 8 bases, 1 base remained unmatched. CDR1 DFQATT and CDR2 SNEGSKA come from the germline V gene (reference sequence). The CDR3 spans 11 residues. The CDR3 nucleotides are TGCAGTGCTTGGACAGGGGATGAGCAGTTCTTC. It yields the protein CSAWTGDEQFF.

The genes are TRBV18 and TRBJ1-3; D uncertain. Trimming took 3 bases from V and 2 from J, leaving 14 bases between them. CDR3 size: 16 residues. Germline CDR1 KGHSH, CDR2 LQKENI. The CDR3 region has the DNA TGTGCCAGCTCACCCCTGAGCGGTCAGGCTGGAAACACCATATATTTT. Translated, it gives CASSPLSGQAGNTIYF.

This chain connects TRBV7-2 to TRBJ2-7; 9 nucleotides align to TRBD2. Looked up from germline, CDR1 is SGHTA and CDR2 is FQGNSA. The V and J ends lost 4 bases and 7 bases, in that order; junction bases with no gene match: 8. The CDR3 is made up of 14 amino acids. The DNA of the CDR3 is TGTGCCAGCAGCTCTAGCGGGACCCCTCGGGAGCAGTACTTC. Its protein is CASSSSGTPREQYF.

The chain uses TRBV18 and TRBJ2-1, with TRBD1 identical over 9 bases. This CDR3 comprises 15 residues. CDR1 is KGHSH, CDR2 LQKENI, per germline. After removal of 3 bases from V and 8 bases from J, the junction contained 8 bases not matched to a gene. The CDR3 bases are TGTGCCAGCTCACCGGGACAGGGACGCATTGATGAGCAGTTCTTC. Its protein is CASSPGQGRIDEQFF. The variable domain in full, completed from reference TRBV18 and TRBJ2-1, reads NAGVMQNPRHLVRRRGQEARLRCSPMKGHSHVYWYRQLPEEGLKFMVYLQKENIIDESGMPKERFSAEFPKEGPSILRIQQVVRGDSAAYFCASSPGQGRIDEQFFGPGTRLTVL.

V gene TRBV7-3 combines with J gene TRBJ1-4; D call uncertain. Trimming shortened V by 5 bases and J by 6 bases, and 10 bases separated the two germline ends. Germline V gives CDR1 SGHTA, CDR2 FQGTGA. CDR3 length equals 13 residues. The CDR3 bases are TGTGCCAGCAGCCCTAAGTCCTATGAAAAACTGTTTTTT. Residues: CASSPKSYEKLFF.

This chain links TRBV6-5 with TRBJ1-1, with 7 bases that match TRBD1. The V gene's germline CDR1 is MNHEY and CDR2 SVGAGI. The CDR3 contains 15 residues. V lost 5 bases, J lost 6 bases, and 12 bases stayed unmatched. CDR3 bases: TGTGCCAGCAGTCCGAGGGACAGATTAAGGGCTGAAGCTTTCTTT. It codes for CASSPRDRLRAEAFF.